This T cell receptor (beta chain) is from a study of blood T cells in healthy people across ages. Study results and caveats: Because sorting was not performed, PBMCs prevented conclusive naive versus antigen-experienced comparison. Long-lived donors exceeded aged donors in naive CD4+ cells and diversity.

This clonotype was seen only a few times. Its specificity is not known. Through a sample-barcoded 5' primer and a J-beta primer mix, a second PCR was run for roughly 6 to 11 cycles. Tagging of each cDNA molecule was performed by a template-switch adaptor with 12 random nucleotides. TCRdb re-analysed the 5' RACE reads in MiXCR, keeping a single row per CDR3 protein. Of fewer than 1.5 million distinct CDR3 sequences listed, roughly 40% were seen once; the top ten hold roughly 7.9%. V was shortened by 1 base and J by 2 bases, with 7 bases between the two germline ends. The CDR3 contains 14 residues. Germline V gene sequence: CDR1 SGHVS, CDR2 FNYEAQ.

The chain joins TRBV7-6 to TRBJ2-3; D not certain. Input material: blood. The receptor was derived from a woman between 18 and 29 years old in good health. The CDR3 region is CASSLVLYTDTQYF. DNA of the CDR3: TGTGCCAGCAGCTTAGTACTGTACACAGATACGCAGTATTTT.